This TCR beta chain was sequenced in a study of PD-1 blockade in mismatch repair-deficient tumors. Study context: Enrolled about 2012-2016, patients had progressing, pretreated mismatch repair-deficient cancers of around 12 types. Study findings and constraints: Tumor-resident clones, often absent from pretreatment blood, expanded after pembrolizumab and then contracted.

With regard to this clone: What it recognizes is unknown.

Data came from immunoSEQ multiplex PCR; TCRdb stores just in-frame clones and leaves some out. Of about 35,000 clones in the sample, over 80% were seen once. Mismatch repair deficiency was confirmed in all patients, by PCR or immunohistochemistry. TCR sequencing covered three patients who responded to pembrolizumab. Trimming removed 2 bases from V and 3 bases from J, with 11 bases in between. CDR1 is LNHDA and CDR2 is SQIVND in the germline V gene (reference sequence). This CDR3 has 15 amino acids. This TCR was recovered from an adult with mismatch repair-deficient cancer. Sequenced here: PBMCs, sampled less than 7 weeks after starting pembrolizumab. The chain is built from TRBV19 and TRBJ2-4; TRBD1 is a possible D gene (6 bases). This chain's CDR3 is CASSIRGLGKNIQYF. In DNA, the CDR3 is TGTGCCAGTAGTATAAGGGGGTTGGGCAAAAACATTCAGTACTTC.